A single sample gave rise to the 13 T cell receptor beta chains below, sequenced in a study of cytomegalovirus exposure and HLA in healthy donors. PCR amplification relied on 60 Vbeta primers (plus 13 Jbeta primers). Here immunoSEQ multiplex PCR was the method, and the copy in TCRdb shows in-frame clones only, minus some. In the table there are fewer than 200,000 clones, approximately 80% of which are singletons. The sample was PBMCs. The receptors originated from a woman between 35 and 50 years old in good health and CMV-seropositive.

CDR3 DNA: TGTGCCAGCAGTTCCAGGACAAAAAACACTGAAGCTTTCTTT. Residues: CASSSRTKNTEAFF. The rearrangement links TRBV6-1 to TRBJ1-1; TRBD1 is a possible D gene (5 bases). This CDR3 contains 14 residues. The germline V gene has CDR1 MNHNS and CDR2 SASEGT. Between the trimmed V and J ends, which lost 5 bases and 2 bases, there was a span of 12 bases.

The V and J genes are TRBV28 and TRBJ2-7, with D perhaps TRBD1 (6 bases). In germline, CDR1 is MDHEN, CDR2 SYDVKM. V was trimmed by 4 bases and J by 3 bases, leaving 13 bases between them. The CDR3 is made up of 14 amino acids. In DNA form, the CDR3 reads TGTGCCAGCAGTTCAGGGACAACAATCTACGAGCAGTACTTC. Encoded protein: CASSSGTTIYEQYF.

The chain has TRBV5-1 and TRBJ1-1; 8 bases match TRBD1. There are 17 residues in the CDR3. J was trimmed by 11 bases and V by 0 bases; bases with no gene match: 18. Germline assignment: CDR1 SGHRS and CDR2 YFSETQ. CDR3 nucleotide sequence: TGCGCCAGCAGCTTGGGAGGGCAGGGGGCATTAGGATTATTGGCTTTCTTT. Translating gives CASSLGGQGALGLLAFF.

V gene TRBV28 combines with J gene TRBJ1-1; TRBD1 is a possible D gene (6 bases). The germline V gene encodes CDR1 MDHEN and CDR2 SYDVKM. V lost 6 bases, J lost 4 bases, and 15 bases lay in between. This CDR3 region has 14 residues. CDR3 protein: CASRRGGAGTEAFF. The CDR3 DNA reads TGTGCCAGCAGGCGGGGGGGGGCCGGCACTGAAGCTTTCTTT.

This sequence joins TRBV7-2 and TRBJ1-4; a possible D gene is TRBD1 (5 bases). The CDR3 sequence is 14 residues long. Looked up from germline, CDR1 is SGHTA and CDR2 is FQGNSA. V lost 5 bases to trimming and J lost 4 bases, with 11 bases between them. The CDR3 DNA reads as TGTGCCAGCAGCCCCGACGGACATAATGAAAAACTGTTTTTT. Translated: CASSPDGHNEKLFF.

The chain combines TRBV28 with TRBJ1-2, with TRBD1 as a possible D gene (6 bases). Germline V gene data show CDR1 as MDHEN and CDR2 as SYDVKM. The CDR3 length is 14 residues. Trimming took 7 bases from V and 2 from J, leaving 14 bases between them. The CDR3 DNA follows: TGTGCCAGCATTACTCGGGACAACAACTATGGCTACACCTTC. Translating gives CASITRDNNYGYTF.

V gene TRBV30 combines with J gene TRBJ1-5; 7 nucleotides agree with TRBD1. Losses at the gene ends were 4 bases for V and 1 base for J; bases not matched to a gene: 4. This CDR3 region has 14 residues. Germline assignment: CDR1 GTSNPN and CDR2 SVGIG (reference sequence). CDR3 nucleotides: TGTGCCTGGACCAGGGGGAAGAGCAATCAGCCCCAGCATTTT. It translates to CAWTRGKSNQPQHF.

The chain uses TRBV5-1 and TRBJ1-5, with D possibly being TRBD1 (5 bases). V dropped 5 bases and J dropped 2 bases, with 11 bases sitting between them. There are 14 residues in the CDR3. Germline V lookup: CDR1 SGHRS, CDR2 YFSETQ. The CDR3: CASSSEGGNQPQHF. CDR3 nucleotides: TGCGCCAGCAGTTCGGAAGGGGGCAATCAGCCCCAGCATTTT.

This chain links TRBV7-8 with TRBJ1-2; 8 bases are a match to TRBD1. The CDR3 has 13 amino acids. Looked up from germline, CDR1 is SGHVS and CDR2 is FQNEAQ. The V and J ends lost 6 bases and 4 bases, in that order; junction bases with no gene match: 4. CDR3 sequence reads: CASSLDRGYGYTF. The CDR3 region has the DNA TGTGCCAGCAGTCTCGACAGGGGCTATGGCTACACCTTC.

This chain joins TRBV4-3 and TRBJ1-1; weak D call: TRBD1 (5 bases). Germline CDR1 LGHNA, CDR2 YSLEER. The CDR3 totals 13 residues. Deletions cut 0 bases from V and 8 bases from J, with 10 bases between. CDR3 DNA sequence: TGCGCCAGCAGCCAAGATTTTAGGGGCGAAGCTTTCTTT. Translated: CASSQDFRGEAFF.

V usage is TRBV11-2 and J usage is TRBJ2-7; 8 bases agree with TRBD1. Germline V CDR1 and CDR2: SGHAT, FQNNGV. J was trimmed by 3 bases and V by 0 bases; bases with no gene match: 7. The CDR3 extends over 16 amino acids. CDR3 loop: CASSLDPGRGLYEQYF. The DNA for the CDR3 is TGTGCCAGCAGCTTAGATCCGGGCAGGGGGCTCTACGAGCAGTACTTC.

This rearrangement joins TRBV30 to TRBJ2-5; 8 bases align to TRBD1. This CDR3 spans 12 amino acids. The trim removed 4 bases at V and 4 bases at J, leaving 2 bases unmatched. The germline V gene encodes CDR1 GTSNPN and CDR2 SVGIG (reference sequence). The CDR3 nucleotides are TGTGCCTGGACGACAGGGGTAGAGACCCAGTACTTC. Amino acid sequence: CAWTTGVETQYF.

CDR3 amino acids: CAWSLRTADTGELFF. The CDR3 region has the DNA TGTGCCTGGAGTTTAAGGACTGCGGACACCGGGGAGCTGTTTTTT. V usage is TRBV30 and J usage is TRBJ2-2; TRBD2 might be the D (5 bases). CDR1 is GTSNPN and CDR2 is SVGIG in the germline V gene (reference sequence). There are 15 residues in the CDR3. V shed 2 bases and J shed 3 bases, with 13 bases lying between them.